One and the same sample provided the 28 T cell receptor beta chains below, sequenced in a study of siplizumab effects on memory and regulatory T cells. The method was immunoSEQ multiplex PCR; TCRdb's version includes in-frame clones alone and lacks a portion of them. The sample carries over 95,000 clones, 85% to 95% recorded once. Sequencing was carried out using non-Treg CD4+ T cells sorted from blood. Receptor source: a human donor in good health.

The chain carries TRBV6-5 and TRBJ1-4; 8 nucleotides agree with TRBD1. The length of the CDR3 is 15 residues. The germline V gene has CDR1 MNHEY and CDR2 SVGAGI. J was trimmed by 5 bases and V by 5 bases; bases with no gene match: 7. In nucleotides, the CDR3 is TGTGCCAGCAGTCCCCGGACAGGGTACAATGAAAAACTGTTTTTT. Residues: CASSPRTGYNEKLFF.

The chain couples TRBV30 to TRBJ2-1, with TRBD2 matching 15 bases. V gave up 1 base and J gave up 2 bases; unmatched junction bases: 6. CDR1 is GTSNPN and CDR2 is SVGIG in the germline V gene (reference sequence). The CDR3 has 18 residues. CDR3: CAWSGTRTSGGAYNEQFF. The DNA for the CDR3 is TGTGCCTGGAGTGGCACTAGGACTAGCGGGGGGGCCTACAATGAGCAGTTCTTC. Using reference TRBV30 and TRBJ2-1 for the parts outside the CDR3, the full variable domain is SQTIHQWPATLVQPVGSPLSLECTVEGTSNPNLYWYRQAAGRGLQLLFYSVGIGQISSEVPQNLSASRPQDRQFILSSKKLLLSDSGFYLCAWSGTRTSGGAYNEQFFGPGTRLTVL.

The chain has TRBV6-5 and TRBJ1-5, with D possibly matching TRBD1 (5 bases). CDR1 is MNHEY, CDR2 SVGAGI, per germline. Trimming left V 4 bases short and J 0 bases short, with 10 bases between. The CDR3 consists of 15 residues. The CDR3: CASSSAGGSNQPQHF. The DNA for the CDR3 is TGTGCCAGCAGTTCCGCCGGGGGTAGCAATCAGCCCCAGCATTTT.

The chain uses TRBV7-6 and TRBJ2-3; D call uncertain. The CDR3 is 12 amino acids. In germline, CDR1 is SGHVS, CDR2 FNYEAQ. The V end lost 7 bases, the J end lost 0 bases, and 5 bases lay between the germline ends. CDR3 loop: CASKGSTDTQYF. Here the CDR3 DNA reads TGTGCCAGCAAAGGAAGCACAGATACGCAGTATTTT.

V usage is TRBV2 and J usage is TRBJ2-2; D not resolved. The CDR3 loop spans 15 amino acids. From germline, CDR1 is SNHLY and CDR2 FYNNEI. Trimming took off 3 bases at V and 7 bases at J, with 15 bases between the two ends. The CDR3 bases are TGTGCCAGCAGTGAGGGGTATCCTCTTTTCGGGGAGCTGTTTTTT. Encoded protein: CASSEGYPLFGELFF.

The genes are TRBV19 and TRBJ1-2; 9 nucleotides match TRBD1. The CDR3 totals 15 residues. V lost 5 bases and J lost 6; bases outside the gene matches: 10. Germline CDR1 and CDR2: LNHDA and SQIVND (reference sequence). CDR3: CASSPLKQGADGYTF. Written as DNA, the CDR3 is TGTGCCAGTAGTCCCTTAAAACAGGGGGCGGATGGCTACACCTTC.

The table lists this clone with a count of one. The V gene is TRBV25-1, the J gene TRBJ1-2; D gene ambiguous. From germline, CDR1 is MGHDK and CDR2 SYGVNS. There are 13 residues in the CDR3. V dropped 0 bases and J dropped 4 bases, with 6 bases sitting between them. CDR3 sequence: CASSEYISYGYTF. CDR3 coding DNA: TGTGCCAGCAGTGAATATATAAGCTATGGCTACACCTTC.

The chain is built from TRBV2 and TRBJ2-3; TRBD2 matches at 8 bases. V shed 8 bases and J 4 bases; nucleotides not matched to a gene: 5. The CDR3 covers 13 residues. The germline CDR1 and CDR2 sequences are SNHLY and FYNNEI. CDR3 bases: TGTGCCAGCGGGACGGGGGGGCCAGATACGCAGTATTTT. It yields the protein CASGTGGPDTQYF.

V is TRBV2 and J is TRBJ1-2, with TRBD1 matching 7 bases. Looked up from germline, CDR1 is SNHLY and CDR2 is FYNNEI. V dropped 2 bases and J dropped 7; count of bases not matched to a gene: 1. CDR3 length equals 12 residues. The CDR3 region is CASSENRGGYTF. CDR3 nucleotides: TGTGCCAGCAGTGAAAACAGGGGTGGCTACACCTTC.

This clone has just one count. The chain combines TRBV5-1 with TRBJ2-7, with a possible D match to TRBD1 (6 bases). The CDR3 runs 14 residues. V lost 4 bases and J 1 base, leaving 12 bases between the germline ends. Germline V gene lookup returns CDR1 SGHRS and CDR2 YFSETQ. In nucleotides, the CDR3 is TGCGCCAGCAGCGGAACACAGGGATCCTACGAGCAGTACTTC. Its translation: CASSGTQGSYEQYF.

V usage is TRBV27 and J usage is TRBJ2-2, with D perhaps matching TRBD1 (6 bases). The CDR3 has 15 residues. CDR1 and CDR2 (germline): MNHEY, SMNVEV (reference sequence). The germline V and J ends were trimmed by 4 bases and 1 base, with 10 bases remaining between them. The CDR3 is CASSSGTRNTGELFF. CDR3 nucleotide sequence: TGTGCCAGCAGTTCCGGGACACGGAACACCGGGGAGCTGTTTTTT.

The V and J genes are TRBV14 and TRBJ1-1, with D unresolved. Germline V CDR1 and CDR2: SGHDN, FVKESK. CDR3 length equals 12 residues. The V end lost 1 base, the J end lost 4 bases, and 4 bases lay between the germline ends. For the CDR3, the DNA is TGTGCCAGCAGCCAAGGGTTCACTGAAGCTTTCTTT. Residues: CASSQGFTEAFF.

CDR3 loop: CASMCSGGNLFYEQYF. The CDR3 coding sequence is TGTGCCAGCATGTGTAGCGGGGGGAACCTATTCTACGAGCAGTACTTC. The chain is built from TRBV6-4 and TRBJ2-7, with 10 bases fitting TRBD2. Germline-derived CDR1 and CDR2 are MRHNA and SNTAGT. V shed 7 bases, J shed 3 bases, and the junction held 12 bases outside the gene matches. The CDR3 is 16 residues long.

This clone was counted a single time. The CDR3 coding sequence is TGTGCCAGCAAGGCGCAGGGGGGAAACAATGAAAAACTGTTTTTT. It specifies CASKAQGGNNEKLFF. The chain employs TRBV5-4 and TRBJ1-4; TRBD1 agrees at 7 bases. V was clipped by 6 bases and J by 5 bases; unmatched bases: 10. From germline, CDR1 is SGHNT and CDR2 YYREEE (reference sequence). The CDR3 consists of 15 residues.

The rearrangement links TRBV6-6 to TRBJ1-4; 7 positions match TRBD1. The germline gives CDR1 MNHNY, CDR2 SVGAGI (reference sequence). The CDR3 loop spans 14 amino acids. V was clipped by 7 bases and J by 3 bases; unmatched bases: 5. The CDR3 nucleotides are TGTGCCAGCACCCCGGACAGGCCTAATGAAAAACTGTTTTTT. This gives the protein CASTPDRPNEKLFF.

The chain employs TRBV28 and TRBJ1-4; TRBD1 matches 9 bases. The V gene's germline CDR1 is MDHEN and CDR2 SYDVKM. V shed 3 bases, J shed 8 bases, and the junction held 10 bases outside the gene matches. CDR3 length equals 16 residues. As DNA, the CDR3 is TGTGCCAGCAGTTTCGGGACAGGGAAGATCGGGGAAAAACTGTTTTTT. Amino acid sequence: CASSFGTGKIGEKLFF.

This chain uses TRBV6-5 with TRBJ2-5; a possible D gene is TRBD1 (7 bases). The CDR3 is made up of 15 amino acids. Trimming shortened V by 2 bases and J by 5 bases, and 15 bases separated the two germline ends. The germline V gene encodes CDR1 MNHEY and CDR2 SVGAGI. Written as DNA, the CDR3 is TGTGCCAGCAGTTACGCGGGACAGCCTAGGGAGACCCAGTACTTC. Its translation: CASSYAGQPRETQYF.

The CDR3 nucleotides read TGTGCCAGCAGCCTCCGGACTAGCGGGTTAACCGAGCAGTACTTC. As protein: CASSLRTSGLTEQYF. The chain employs TRBV9 and TRBJ2-7, with 11 bases lining up with TRBD2. The CDR3 is 15 amino acids. The V and J ends lost 4 bases and 6 bases, in that order; junction bases with no gene match: 9. Germline CDR1 and CDR2: SGDLS and YYNGEE.

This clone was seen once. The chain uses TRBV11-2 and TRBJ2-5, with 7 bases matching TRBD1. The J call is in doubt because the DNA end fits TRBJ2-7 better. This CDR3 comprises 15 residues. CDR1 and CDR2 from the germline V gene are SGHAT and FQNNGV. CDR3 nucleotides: TGTGCCAGCAGCTTAAGCGGACAGGTCTCCTACGAGCAGTACTTC. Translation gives CASSLSGQVSYEQYF.

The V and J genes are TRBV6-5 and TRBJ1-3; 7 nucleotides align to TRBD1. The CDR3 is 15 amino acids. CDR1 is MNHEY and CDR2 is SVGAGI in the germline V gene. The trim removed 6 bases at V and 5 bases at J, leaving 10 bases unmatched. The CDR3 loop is CASRETTGIRNTIYF. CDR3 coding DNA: TGTGCCAGCAGGGAAACGACAGGGATAAGAAACACCATATATTTT.

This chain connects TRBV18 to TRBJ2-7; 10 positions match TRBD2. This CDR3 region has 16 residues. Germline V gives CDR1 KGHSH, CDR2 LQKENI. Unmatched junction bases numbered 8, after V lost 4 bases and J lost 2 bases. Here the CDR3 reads CASSLTASGGTYEQYF. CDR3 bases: TGTGCCAGCTCACTAACCGCTAGCGGGGGTACCTACGAGCAGTACTTC. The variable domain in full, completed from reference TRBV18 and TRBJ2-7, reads NAGVMQNPRHLVRRRGQEARLRCSPMKGHSHVYWYRQLPEEGLKFMVYLQKENIIDESGMPKERFSAEFPKEGPSILRIQQVVRGDSAAYFCASSLTASGGTYEQYFGPGTRLTVT.

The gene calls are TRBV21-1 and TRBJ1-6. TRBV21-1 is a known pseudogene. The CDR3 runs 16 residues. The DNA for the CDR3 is TGTGCCAGCACCGGGGGGAGGTACTCCTATAATTCACCCCTCCACTTT. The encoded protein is CASTGGRYSYNSPLHF.

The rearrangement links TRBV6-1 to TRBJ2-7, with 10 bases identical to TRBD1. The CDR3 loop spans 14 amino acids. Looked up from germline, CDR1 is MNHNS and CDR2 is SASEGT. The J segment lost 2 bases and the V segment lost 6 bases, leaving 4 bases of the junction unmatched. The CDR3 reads CASRGDRGPYEQYF. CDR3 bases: TGTGCCAGCAGGGGGGACAGGGGCCCCTACGAGCAGTACTTC.

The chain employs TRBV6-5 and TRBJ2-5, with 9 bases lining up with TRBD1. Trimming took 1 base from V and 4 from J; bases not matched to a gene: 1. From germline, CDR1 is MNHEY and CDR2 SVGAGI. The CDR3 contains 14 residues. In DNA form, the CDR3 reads TGTGCCAGCAGTTACTTGGACAGGGGAGAGACCCAGTACTTC. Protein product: CASSYLDRGETQYF.

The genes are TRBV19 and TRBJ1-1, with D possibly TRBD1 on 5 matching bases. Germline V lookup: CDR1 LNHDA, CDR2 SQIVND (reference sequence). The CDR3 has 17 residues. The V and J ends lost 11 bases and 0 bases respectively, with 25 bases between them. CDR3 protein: CAVNRGGDGLMNTEAFF. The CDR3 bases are TGTGCCGTCAATAGGGGCGGGGACGGCCTCATGAACACTGAAGCTTTCTTT.

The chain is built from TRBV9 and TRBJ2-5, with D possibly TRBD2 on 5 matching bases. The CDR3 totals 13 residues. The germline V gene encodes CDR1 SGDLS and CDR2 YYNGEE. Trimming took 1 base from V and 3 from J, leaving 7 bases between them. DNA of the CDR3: TGTGCCAGCAGCGTAAGCGGCAAAGAGACCCAGTACTTC. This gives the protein CASSVSGKETQYF.

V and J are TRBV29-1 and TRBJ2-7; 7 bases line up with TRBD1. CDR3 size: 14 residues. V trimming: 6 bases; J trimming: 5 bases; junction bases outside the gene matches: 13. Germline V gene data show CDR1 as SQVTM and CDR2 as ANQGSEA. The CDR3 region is CSVKTGTVLDEQYF. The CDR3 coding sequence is TGCAGCGTCAAGACCGGGACAGTACTTGACGAGCAGTACTTC.

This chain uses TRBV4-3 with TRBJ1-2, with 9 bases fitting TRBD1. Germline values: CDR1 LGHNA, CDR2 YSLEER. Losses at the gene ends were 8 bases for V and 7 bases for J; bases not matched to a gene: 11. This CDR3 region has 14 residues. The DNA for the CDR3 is TGCGCCAGCTCCCTTATAGGGACAGGGAGTGGCTACACCTTC. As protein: CASSLIGTGSGYTF.